These T cell receptor beta chains were read from a single sample in a study of blood T cell repertoires in COVID-19. Sequenced by immunoSEQ multiplex PCR; TCRdb stores in-frame clones only, minus some. The table includes under 200,000 clones, roughly 84% detected once. Specimen: PBMCs or T cells enriched from blood (not recorded which). The receptors derive from a man aged 55 to 70 who had recovered from COVID-19. The CDR3 runs from the conserved cysteine through the conserved F or W. The order of the fields is V gene, clone size, J gene, D gene, CDR3 DNA, CDR3 protein. A D gene is named only where the DNA matches it firmly. Where a row states a size, it is once, few, many or the class of an expanded clone; other rows omit it.

V gene: TRBV18
clone size: few
J gene: TRBJ1-5
D gene: NA
CDR3 DNA: TGTGCCAGCTCACAGGGGTACAGCAATCAGCCCCAGCATTTT
CDR3 protein: CASSQGYSNQPQHF

V gene: TRBV9
clone size: NA
J gene: TRBJ1-2
D gene: TRBD1
CDR3 DNA: TGTGCCAGCTCGCGGCCCGGGACAGGGGGAAAGGGCTACACCTTC
CDR3 protein: CASSRPGTGGKGYTF

V gene: TRBV28
clone size: NA
J gene: TRBJ1-6
D gene: TRBD1
CDR3 DNA: TGTGCCAGCTACCCCTTTGCCGACAGGGTGTGGTCACCCCTCCACTTT
CDR3 protein: CASYPFADRVWSPLHF

V gene: TRBV7-9
clone size: many
J gene: TRBJ2-2
D gene: NA
CDR3 DNA: TGTGCCAGCAGCCCGTCCCCAGGGGTACACACCGGGGAGCTGTTTTTT
CDR3 protein: CASSPSPGVHTGELFF

V gene: TRBV28
clone size: many
J gene: TRBJ2-7
D gene: TRBD1
CDR3 DNA: TGTGCCAGCAGGAGTCGGGACAGGTTCTACGAGCAGTACTTC
CDR3 protein: CASRSRDRFYEQYF

V gene: TRBV29-1
clone size: NA
J gene: TRBJ1-1
D gene: TRBD1
CDR3 DNA: TGCAGCGTTGAGGCCCCGACAGGGGCGATAGAAGCTTTCTTT
CDR3 protein: CSVEAPTGAIEAFF

V gene: TRBV14
clone size: NA
J gene: TRBJ1-6
D gene: NA
CDR3 DNA: TGTGCCAGCAGCCAAGTAGGCAGACTCTCACCCCTCCACTTT
CDR3 protein: CASSQVGRLSPLHF

V gene: TRBV5-1
clone size: NA
J gene: TRBJ2-3
D gene: NA
CDR3 DNA: TGCGCCAGCAGCTTGGATCCAGGGGGACTGGATACGCAGTATTTT
CDR3 protein: CASSLDPGGLDTQYF

V gene: TRBV20-1
clone size: NA
J gene: TRBJ2-1
D gene: NA
CDR3 DNA: TGCAGTGCTATTGATAGATACCGCTACAATGAGCAGTTCTTC
CDR3 protein: CSAIDRYRYNEQFF

V gene: TRBV7-9
clone size: few
J gene: TRBJ2-3
D gene: TRBD2
CDR3 DNA: TGTGCCAGCAGCTTTAGGACTAGCGGTTCCACAGATACGCAGTATTTT
CDR3 protein: CASSFRTSGSTDTQYF

V gene: TRBV9
clone size: NA
J gene: TRBJ1-1
D gene: TRBD1
CDR3 DNA: TGTGCCAGCAGCGTTGGACAGGGAGGCACTGAAGCTTTCTTT
CDR3 protein: CASSVGQGGTEAFF

V gene: TRBV9
clone size: NA
J gene: TRBJ1-3
D gene: NA
CDR3 DNA: TGTGCCAGCAGCGTAGCTGAGATGACAAACTCTGGAAACACCATATATTTT
CDR3 protein: CASSVAEMTNSGNTIYF

V gene: TRBV13
clone size: NA
J gene: TRBJ1-6
D gene: TRBD1
CDR3 DNA: TGTGCCAGCAGTTCGACAGGGGGCTGGAATTCACCCCTCCACTTT
CDR3 protein: CASSSTGGWNSPLHF

V gene: TRBV7-9
clone size: NA
J gene: TRBJ2-1
D gene: TRBD2
CDR3 DNA: TGTGCCAGCAGCCCCGGGACTAGCTATAATGAGCAGTTCTTC
CDR3 protein: CASSPGTSYNEQFF

V gene: TRBV7-2
clone size: few
J gene: TRBJ2-5
D gene: NA
CDR3 DNA: TGTGCCAGCAGCTTAGGGCTAGGACACTCGCGAGAGACCCAGTACTTC
CDR3 protein: CASSLGLGHSRETQYF

V gene: TRBV10-3
clone size: NA
J gene: TRBJ2-7
D gene: NA
CDR3 DNA: TGTGCCATCAGTGATGGGTCGGGTCTCTCCTACGAGCAGTACTTC
CDR3 protein: CAISDGSGLSYEQYF

V gene: TRBV28
clone size: NA
J gene: TRBJ2-7
D gene: TRBD2
CDR3 DNA: TGTGCCAGCAGTTCGGGACTACGACTCGACTACGAGCAGTACTTC
CDR3 protein: CASSSGLRLDYEQYF

V gene: TRBV12-3/TRBV12-4
clone size: NA
J gene: TRBJ1-1
D gene: NA
CDR3 DNA: TGTGCCAGCAGTACAGCCTCTAACACTGAAGCTTTCTTT
CDR3 protein: CASSTASNTEAFF

V gene: TRBV28
clone size: few
J gene: TRBJ1-5
D gene: NA
CDR3 DNA: TGTGCCAGCAGTTCTCTCAAAGGGGACACACGGGAACTGTATAGCAATCAGCCCCAGCATTTT
CDR3 protein: CASSSLKGDTRELYSNQPQHF

V gene: TRBV29-1
clone size: NA
J gene: TRBJ2-1
D gene: TRBD1
CDR3 DNA: TGCAGCGTCCCTTGGACAGGCGGTCAAGGCAATGAGCAGTTCTTC
CDR3 protein: CSVPWTGGQGNEQFF

V gene: TRBV5-4
clone size: NA
J gene: TRBJ2-1
D gene: TRBD2
CDR3 DNA: TGTGCCAGCAGGCAAGGGACTAGCGGGATTAATGAGCAGTTCTTC
CDR3 protein: CASRQGTSGINEQFF

V gene: TRBV1
clone size: NA
J gene: TRBJ2-7
D gene: NA
CDR3 DNA: TGCACCAGCAGCCAACTTAGACAGGGCCAAACCTACGAGCAGTACTTC
CDR3 protein: CTSSQLRQGQTYEQYF

V gene: TRBV11-3
clone size: NA
J gene: TRBJ2-3
D gene: NA
CDR3 DNA: TGTGCCAGCAGCTTAGGACGCGGCATCGCAGATACGCAGTATTTT
CDR3 protein: CASSLGRGIADTQYF

V gene: TRBV2
clone size: NA
J gene: TRBJ2-5
D gene: TRBD2
CDR3 DNA: TGTGCCAGCAGGATAGCGGGAGGAAGGGAGACCCAGTACTTC
CDR3 protein: CASRIAGGRETQYF

V gene: TRBV10-3
clone size: NA
J gene: TRBJ2-7
D gene: TRBD2
CDR3 DNA: TGTGCCATCAGTGAGCTCCCTGAGCGGGAGAACTCCTACGAGCAGTACTTC
CDR3 protein: CAISELPERENSYEQYF

V gene: TRBV5-6
clone size: NA
J gene: TRBJ1-1
D gene: NA
CDR3 DNA: TGTGCCAGCAGCTTGGGGGGCCGGACTGAAGCTTTCTTT
CDR3 protein: CASSLGGRTEAFF

V gene: TRBV29-1
clone size: NA
J gene: TRBJ1-3
D gene: NA
CDR3 DNA: TGCAGCGTGGTGGCCCAAACTGGAAACACCATATATTTT
CDR3 protein: CSVVAQTGNTIYF

V gene: TRBV19
clone size: NA
J gene: TRBJ2-4
D gene: NA
CDR3 DNA: TGTGCCAGTAGTGGGGGACAAGACATTCAGTACTTC
CDR3 protein: CASSGGQDIQYF

V gene: TRBV5-1
clone size: NA
J gene: TRBJ2-5
D gene: TRBD2
CDR3 DNA: TGCGCCAGCAGCCTGACTAGCGGGGGGGCAGGGCGTCTGACCCAGTACTTC
CDR3 protein: CASSLTSGGAGRLTQYF

V gene: TRBV7-2
clone size: once
J gene: TRBJ2-1
D gene: NA
CDR3 DNA: TGTGCCAGCAGCTTAATCCTTGGACAGTACAATGAGCAGTTCTTC
CDR3 protein: CASSLILGQYNEQFF

V gene: TRBV19
clone size: NA
J gene: TRBJ1-4
D gene: TRBD1
CDR3 DNA: TGTGCCAGTAGTGGGACAGGGGGTGGTGAAAAACTGTTTTTT
CDR3 protein: CASSGTGGGEKLFF

V gene: TRBV20-1
clone size: NA
J gene: TRBJ1-2
D gene: NA
CDR3 DNA: TGCAGTGCTAGAGATCACACATACACCTTC
CDR3 protein: CSARDHTYTF

V gene: TRBV27
clone size: NA
J gene: TRBJ1-2
D gene: TRBD1
CDR3 DNA: TGTGCCAGCAGTCCAGGGGGCGGGTATGGCTACACCTTC
CDR3 protein: CASSPGGGYGYTF